The clone carrying this T cell receptor beta chain was seen many times. The antigen is undetermined. Trimming removed 3 bases from V and 7 bases from J; junction bases left unmatched: 7. This CDR3 comprises 14 residues. Germline CDR1 and CDR2: SGHRS and YFSETQ. The library targeted TCRbeta and was prepared with unique molecular identifiers. TCRdb ran MiXCR on the PCR reads and lists one entry per CDR3 protein. This table has some 600,000 distinct CDR3 sequences, roughly 13% appearing once. This sample stems from a study of T-cell reconstitution after alpha-beta-depleted transplantation in children. Study outcomes and limitations: About two months after transplant, alpha-beta T cells reportedly came from several hundred expanded graft clones.

The sequence was obtained from a male patient under 18 who had a stem cell transplant for acute myeloid leukemia, so the T cells may come from the graft donor. This specimen was PBMCs, mostly from graft donor cells, taken 360 days after TCRalphabeta/CD19-depleted stem cell transplant. The rearrangement joins TRBV5-1 to TRBJ1-1; 9 bases are shared with TRBD1. As DNA, the CDR3 is TGCGCCAGCAGCTATACAGGGGGCGCGGATGAAGCTTTCTTT. Translating gives CASSYTGGADEAFF.